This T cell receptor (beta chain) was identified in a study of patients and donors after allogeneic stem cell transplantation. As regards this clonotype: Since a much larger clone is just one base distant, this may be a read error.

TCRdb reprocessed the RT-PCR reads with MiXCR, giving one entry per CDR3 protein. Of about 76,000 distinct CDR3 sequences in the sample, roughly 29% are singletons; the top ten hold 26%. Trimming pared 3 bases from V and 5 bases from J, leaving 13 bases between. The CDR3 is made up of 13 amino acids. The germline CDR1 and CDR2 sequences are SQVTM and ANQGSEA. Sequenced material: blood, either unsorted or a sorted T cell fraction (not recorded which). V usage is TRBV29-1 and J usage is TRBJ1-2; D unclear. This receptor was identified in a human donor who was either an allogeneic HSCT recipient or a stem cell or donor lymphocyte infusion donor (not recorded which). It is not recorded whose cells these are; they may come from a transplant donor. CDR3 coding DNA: TGCAGCGTTGAGCCGGGATCGGAATATGGCTACACCTTC. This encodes CSVEPGSEYGYTF.